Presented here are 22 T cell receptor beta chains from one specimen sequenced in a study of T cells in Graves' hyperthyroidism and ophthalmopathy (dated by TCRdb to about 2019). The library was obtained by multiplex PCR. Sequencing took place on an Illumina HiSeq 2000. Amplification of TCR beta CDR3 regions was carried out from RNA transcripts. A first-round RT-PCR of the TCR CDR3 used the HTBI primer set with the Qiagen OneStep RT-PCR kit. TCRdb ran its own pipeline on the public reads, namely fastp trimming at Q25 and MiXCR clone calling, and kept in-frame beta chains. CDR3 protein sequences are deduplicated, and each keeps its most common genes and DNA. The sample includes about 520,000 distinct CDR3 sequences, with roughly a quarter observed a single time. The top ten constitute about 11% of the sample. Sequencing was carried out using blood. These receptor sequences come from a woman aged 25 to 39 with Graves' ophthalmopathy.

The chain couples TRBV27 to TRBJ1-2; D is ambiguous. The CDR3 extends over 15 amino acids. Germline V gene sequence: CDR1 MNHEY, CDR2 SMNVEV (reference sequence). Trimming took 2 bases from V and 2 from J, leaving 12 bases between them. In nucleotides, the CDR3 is TGTGCCAGCAGTTTACATCGGACGGGAAACTATGGCTACACCTTC. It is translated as CASSLHRTGNYGYTF.

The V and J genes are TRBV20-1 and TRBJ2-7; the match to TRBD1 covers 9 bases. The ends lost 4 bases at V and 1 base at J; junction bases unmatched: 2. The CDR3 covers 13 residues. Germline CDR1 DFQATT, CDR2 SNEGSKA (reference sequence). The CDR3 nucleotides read TGCAGTGCTATGGGACAGGGATCCTACGAGCAGTACTTC. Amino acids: CSAMGQGSYEQYF.

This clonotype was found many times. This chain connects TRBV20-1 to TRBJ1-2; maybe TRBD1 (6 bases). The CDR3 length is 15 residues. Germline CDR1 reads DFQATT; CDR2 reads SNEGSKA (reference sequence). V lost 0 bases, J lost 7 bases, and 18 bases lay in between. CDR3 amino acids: CSAREFRAGDFGYTF. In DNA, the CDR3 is TGCAGTGCTAGAGAGTTTAGGGCAGGGGACTTTGGCTACACCTTC.

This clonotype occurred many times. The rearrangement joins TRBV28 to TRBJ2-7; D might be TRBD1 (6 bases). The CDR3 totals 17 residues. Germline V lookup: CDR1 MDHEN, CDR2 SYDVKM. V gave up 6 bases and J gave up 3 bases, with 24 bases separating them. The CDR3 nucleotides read TGTGCCAGCAGACCTCTTACTGCCGGGACAAGCCTCTACGAGCAGTACTTC. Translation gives CASRPLTAGTSLYEQYF.

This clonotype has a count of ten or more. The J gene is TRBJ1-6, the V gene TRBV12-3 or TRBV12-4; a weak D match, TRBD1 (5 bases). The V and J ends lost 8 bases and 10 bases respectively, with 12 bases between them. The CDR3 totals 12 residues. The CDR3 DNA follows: TGTGCCAGCTGGGGGGATGGCTCACCCCTCCACTTT. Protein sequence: CASWGDGSPLHF.

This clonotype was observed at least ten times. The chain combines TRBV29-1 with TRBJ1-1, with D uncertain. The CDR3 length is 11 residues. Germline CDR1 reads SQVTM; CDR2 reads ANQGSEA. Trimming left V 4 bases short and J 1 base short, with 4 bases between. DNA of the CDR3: TGCAGCGTTGTTCCGAACACTGAAGCTTTCTTT. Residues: CSVVPNTEAFF.

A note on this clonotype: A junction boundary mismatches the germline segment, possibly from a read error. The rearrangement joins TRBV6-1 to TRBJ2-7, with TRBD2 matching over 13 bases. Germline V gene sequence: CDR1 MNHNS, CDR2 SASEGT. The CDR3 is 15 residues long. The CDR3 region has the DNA TGCGCCAGCAGTCCCGGACTAGCGGGGGTTACAGAGCAGTACTTC. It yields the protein CASSPGLAGVTEQYF.

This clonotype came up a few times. The CDR3, as DNA: TGTGCCAGCAGCCAAGATCTGAGACTTGAAGCTTTCTTT. It is translated as CASSQDLRLEAFF. The chain links TRBV3-1 to TRBJ1-1; D gene ambiguous. V was cut by 0 bases and J by 7 bases, with 9 bases left in between. This CDR3 is built from 13 residues. Per germline, CDR1 LGHDT and CDR2 YNNKEL (reference sequence). Supplemented by reference TRBV3-1 and TRBJ1-1, the full variable domain reads DTAVSQTPKYLVTQMGNDKSIKCEQNLGHDTMYWYKQDSKKFLKIMFSYNNKELIINETVPNRFSPKSPDKAHLNLHINSLELGDSAVYFCASSQDLRLEAFFGQGTRLTVV.

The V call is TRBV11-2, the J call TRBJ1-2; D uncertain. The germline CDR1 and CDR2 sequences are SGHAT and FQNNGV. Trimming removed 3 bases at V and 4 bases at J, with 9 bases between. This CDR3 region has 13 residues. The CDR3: CASSFSASYGYTF. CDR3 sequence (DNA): TGTGCCAGCAGCTTTTCCGCCTCCTATGGCTACACCTTC.

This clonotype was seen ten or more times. CDR3 region: CSAPPYSGAAYEQYF. CDR3 in DNA: TGCAGTGCCCCCCCTTACAGCGGGGCCGCTTACGAGCAGTACTTC. This chain connects TRBV20-1 to TRBJ2-7; TRBD2 matches at 7 bases. After removal of 6 bases from V and 4 bases from J, the junction contained 15 bases not matched to a gene. Germline lookup yields CDR1 DFQATT and CDR2 SNEGSKA (reference sequence). The CDR3 runs to 15 residues.

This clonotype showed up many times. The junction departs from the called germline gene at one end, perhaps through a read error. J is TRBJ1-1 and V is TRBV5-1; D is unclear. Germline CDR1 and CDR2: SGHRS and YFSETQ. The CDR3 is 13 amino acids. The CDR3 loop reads CASSLGMNTEAFF. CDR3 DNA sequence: TGTGCCAGCAGTTTAGGGATGAACACTGAAGCTTTCTTT.

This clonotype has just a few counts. The CDR3: CATRRDPNAGELFF. Written as DNA, the CDR3 is TGTGCCACCCGGAGGGACCCCAACGCCGGGGAGCTGTTTTTT. This rearrangement joins TRBV28 to TRBJ2-2, with D possibly being TRBD2 (6 bases). CDR1 is MDHEN, CDR2 SYDVKM, per germline. With 10 bases removed from V and 6 bases from J, the gap between germline ends came to 18 bases. The CDR3 consists of 14 residues.

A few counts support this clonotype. CDR3 sequence (DNA): TGCAGCGTTTATGCCAGGGCTGGAAACACCATATATTTT. Its protein is CSVYARAGNTIYF. The chain employs TRBV29-1 and TRBJ1-3; TRBD1 might be the D (5 bases). The CDR3 consists of 13 residues. The germline CDR1 and CDR2 sequences are SQVTM and ANQGSEA. Trimming took off 5 bases at V and 2 bases at J, with 10 bases between the two ends.

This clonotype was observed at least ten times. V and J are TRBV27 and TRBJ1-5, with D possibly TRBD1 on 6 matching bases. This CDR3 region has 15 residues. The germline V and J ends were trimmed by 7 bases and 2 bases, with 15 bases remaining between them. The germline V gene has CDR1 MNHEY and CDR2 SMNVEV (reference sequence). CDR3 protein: CASTSIRGGNQPQHF. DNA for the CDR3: TGTGCCAGCACCAGTATCAGGGGAGGCAATCAGCCCCAGCATTTT.

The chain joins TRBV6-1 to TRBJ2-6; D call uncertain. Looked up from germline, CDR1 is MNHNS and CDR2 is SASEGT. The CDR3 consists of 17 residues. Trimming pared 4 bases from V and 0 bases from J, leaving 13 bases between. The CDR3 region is CASSGQPVHSGANVLTF. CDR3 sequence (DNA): TGTGCCAGCAGTGGCCAACCGGTCCACTCTGGGGCCAACGTCCTGACTTTC.

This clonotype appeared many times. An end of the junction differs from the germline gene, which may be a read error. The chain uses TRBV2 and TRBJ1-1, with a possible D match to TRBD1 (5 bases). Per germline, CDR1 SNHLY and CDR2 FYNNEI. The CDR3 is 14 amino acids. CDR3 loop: CASSLQERNTEAFF. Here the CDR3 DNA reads TGTGCCAGCAGTTTACAGGAGAGGAACACTGAGGCTTTCTTT.

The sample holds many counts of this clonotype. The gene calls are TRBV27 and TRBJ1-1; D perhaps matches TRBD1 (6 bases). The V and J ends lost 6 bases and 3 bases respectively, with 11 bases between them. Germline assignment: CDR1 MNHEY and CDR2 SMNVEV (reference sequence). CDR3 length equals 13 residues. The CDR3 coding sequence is TGTGCCAGCAGGATTACAGGGCACACTGAAGCTTTCTTT. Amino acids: CASRITGHTEAFF.

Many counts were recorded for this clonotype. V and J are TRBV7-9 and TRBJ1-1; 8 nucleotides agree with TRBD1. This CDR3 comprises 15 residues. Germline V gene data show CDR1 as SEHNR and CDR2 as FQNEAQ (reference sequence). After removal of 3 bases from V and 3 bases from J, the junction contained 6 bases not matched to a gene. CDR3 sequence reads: CASSLTQGAHTEAFF. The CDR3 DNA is TGTGCCAGCAGCTTGACTCAGGGGGCGCACACTGAAGCTTTCTTT.

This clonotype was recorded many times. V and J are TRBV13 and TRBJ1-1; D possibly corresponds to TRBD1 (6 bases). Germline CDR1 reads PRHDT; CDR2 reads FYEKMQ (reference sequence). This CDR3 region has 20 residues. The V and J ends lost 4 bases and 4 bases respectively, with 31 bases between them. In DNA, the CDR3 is TGTGCCAGCAGCTCACTGGGGGGTGGAACACGGACAGCGGTTTTCACTGAAGCTTTCTTT. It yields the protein CASSSLGGGTRTAVFTEAFF.

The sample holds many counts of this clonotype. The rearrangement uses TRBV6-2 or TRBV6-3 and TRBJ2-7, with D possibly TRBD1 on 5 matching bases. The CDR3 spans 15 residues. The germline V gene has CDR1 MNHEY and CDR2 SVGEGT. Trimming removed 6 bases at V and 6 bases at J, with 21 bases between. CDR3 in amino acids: CASREPGSPRREQYF. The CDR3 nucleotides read TGTGCCAGCAGAGAACCAGGGTCACCTCGTCGCGAGCAGTACTTC.

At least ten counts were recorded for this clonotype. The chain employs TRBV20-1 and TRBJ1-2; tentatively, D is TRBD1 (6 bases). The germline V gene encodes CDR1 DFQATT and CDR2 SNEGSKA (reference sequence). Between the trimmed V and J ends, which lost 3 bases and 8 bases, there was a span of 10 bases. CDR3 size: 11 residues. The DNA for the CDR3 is TGCAGTGCTAGGGGAACAGGGGGCTACACCTTC. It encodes CSARGTGGYTF.

In DNA form, the CDR3 reads TGTGCCAGCGGAAGGGGCGCAGACACCATATATTTT. As protein: CASGRGADTIYF. The chain couples TRBV7-2 to TRBJ1-3; TRBD1 is a possible D gene (5 bases). The germline V and J ends were trimmed by 8 bases and 8 bases, with 13 bases remaining between them. The CDR3 consists of 12 residues. CDR1 and CDR2 from the germline V gene are SGHTA and FQGNSA.